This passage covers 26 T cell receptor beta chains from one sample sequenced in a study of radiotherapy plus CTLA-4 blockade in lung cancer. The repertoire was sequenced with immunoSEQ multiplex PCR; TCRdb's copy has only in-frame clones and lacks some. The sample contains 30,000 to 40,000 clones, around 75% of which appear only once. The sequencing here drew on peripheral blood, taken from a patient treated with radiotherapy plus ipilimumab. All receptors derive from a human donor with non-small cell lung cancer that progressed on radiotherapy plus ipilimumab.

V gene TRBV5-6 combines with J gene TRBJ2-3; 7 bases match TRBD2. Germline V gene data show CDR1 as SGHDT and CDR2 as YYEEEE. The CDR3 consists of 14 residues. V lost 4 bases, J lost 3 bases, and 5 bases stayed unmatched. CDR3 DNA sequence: TGTGCCAGCAGCCCGTACGGGAGGACAGATACGCAGTATTTT. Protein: CASSPYGRTDTQYF. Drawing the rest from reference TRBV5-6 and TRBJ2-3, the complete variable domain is DAGVTQSPTHLIKTRGQQVTLRCSPKSGHDTVSWYQQALGQGPQFIFQYYEEEERQRGNFPDRFSGHQFPNYSSELNVNALLLGDSALYLCASSPYGRTDTQYFGPGTRLTVL.

CDR3 in DNA: TGTGCCAGCAGTTACTCGTCACAGGGGGGAGGTGAAAAACTGTTTTTT. Amino acid sequence: CASSYSSQGGGEKLFF. The chain couples TRBV6-6 to TRBJ1-4; 8 bases are a match to TRBD1. This CDR3 is built from 16 residues. From germline, CDR1 is MNHNY and CDR2 SVGAGI (reference sequence). The junction had 7 bases not matched to a gene; V was cut back by 0 bases and J by 7 bases.

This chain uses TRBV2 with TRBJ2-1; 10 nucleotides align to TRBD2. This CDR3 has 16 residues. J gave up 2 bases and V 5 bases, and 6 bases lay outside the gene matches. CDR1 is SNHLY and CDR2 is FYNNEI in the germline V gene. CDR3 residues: CASSPRLAGAYNEQFF. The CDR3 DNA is TGTGCCAGCAGTCCCCGGCTAGCGGGAGCCTACAATGAGCAGTTCTTC.

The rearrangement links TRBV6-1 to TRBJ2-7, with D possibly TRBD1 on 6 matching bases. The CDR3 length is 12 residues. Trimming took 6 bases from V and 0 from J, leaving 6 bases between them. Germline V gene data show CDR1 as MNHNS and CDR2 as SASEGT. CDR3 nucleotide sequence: TGTGCCAGCAGGGACAGCTCCTACGAGCAGTACTTC. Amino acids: CASRDSSYEQYF.

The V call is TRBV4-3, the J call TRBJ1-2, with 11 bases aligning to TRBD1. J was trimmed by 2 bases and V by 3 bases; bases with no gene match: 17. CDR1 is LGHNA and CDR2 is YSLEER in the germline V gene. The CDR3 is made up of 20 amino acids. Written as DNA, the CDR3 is TGCGCCAGCAGCCACCTGCCCAGTGGGACAGGGGGAAGGGGAAACTATGGCTACACCTTC. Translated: CASSHLPSGTGGRGNYGYTF.

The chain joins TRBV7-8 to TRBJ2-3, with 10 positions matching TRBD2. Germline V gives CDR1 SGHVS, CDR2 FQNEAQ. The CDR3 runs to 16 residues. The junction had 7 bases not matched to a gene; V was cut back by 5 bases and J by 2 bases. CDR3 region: CASSPIAGGVTDTQYF. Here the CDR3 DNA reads TGTGCCAGCAGCCCTATAGCGGGGGGAGTCACAGATACGCAGTATTTT.

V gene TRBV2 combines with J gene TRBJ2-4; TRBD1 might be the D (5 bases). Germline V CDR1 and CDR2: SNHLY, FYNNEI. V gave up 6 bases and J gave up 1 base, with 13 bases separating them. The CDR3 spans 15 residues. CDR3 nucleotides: TGTGCCAGCAGGGGTCCAAGACAGGCCAAAAACATTCAGTACTTC. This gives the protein CASRGPRQAKNIQYF.

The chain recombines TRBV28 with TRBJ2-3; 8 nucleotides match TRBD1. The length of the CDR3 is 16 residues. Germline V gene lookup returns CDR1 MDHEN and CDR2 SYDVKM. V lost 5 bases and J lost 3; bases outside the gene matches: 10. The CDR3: CASSPHGQGTTDTQYF. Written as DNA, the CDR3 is TGTGCCAGCAGTCCCCATGGACAGGGAACGACAGATACGCAGTATTTT.

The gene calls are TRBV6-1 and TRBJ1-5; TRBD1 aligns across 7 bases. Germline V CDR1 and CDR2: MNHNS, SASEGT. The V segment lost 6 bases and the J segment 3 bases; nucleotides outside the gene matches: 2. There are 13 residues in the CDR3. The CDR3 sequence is CASRGGPNQPQHF. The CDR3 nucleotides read TGTGCCAGCAGAGGGGGCCCCAATCAGCCCCAGCATTTT.

CDR3 sequence: CAWSPRGGLRTEAFF. As DNA, the CDR3 is TGTGCCTGGAGTCCAAGGGGGGGGCTCAGGACTGAAGCTTTCTTT. The rearrangement uses TRBV30 and TRBJ1-1; tentatively, D is TRBD1 (6 bases). The germline CDR1 and CDR2 sequences are GTSNPN and SVGIG (reference sequence). This CDR3 region has 15 residues. V was clipped by 2 bases and J by 5 bases, with 18 bases between them.

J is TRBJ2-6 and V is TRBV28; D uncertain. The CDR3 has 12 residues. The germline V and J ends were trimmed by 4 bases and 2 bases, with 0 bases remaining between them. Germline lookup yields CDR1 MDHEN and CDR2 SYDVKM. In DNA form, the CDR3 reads TGTGCCAGCAGTTCTGGGGCCAACGTCCTGACTTTC. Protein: CASSSGANVLTF.

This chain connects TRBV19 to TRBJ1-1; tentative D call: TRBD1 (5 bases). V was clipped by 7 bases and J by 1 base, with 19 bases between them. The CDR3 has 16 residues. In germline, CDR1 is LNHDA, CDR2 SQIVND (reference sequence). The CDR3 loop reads CASTTLGTSPNTEAFF. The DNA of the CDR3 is TGTGCCAGTACCACCCTGGGGACTTCCCCGAACACTGAAGCTTTCTTT.

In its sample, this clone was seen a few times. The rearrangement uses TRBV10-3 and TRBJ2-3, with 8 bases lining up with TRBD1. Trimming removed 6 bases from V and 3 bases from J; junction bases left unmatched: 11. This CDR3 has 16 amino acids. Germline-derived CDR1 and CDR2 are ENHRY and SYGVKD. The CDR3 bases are TGTGCCATCAGGGAGACAGGGGAAGGTATTACAGATACGCAGTATTTT. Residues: CAIRETGEGITDTQYF.

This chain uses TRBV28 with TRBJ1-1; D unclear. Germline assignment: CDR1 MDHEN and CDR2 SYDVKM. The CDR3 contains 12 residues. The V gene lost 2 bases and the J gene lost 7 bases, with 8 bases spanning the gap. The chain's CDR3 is CASSLPHSEAFF. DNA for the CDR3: TGTGCCAGCAGTTTACCCCACAGTGAAGCTTTCTTT.

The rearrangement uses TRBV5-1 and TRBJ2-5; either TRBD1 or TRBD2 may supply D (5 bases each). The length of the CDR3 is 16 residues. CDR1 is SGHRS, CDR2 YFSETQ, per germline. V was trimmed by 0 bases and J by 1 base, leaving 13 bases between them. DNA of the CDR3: TGCGCCAGCAGCTTGGCCCGAGGGGCCGGCCAAGAGACCCAGTACTTC. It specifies CASSLARGAGQETQYF.

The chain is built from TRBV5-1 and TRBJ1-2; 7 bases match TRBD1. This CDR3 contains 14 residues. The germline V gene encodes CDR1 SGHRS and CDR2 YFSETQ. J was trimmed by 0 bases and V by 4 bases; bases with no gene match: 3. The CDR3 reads CASSLGQANYGYTF. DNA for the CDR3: TGCGCCAGCAGCCTAGGACAGGCTAACTATGGCTACACCTTC.

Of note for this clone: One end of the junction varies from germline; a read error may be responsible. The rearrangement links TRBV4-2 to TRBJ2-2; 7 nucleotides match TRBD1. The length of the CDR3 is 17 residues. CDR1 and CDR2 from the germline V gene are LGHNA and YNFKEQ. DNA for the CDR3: TGTGCCAGTAGCCGGGACAGTGGGGGCATAGGGACCGGGGAGCTGTTTTTT. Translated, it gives CASSRDSGGIGTGELFF.

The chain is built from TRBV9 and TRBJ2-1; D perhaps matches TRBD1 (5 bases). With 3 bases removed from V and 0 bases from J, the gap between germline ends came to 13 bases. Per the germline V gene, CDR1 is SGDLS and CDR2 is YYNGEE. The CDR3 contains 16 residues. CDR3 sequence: CASSATRGSSYNEQFF. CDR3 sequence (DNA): TGTGCCAGCAGCGCGACAAGGGGTAGCTCCTACAATGAGCAGTTCTTC. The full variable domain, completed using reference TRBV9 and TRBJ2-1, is DSGVTQTPKHLITATGQRVTLRCSPRSGDLSVYWYQQSLDQGLQFLIQYYNGEERAKGNILERFSAQQFPDLHSELNLSSLELGDSALYFCASSATRGSSYNEQFFGPGTRLTVL.

CDR3 residues: CASSERDRGTDTQYF. The DNA of the CDR3 is TGCGCCAGCAGTGAGCGAGACAGGGGAACAGATACGCAGTATTTT. This chain joins TRBV10-2 and TRBJ2-3; 8 positions match TRBD1. Germline loops: CDR1 WSHSY, CDR2 SAAADI. This CDR3 comprises 15 residues. The V segment lost 2 bases and the J segment 3 bases; nucleotides outside the gene matches: 4.

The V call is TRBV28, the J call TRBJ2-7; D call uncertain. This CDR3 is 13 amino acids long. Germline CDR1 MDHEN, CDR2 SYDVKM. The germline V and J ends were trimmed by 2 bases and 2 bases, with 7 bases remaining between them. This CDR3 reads CASSLPSTYEQYF. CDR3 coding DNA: TGTGCCAGCAGTTTACCGAGCACCTACGAGCAGTACTTC. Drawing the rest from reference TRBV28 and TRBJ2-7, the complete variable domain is DVKVTQSSRYLVKRTGEKVFLECVQDMDHENMFWYRQDPGLGLRLIYFSYDVKMKEKGDIPEGYSVSREKKERFSLILESASTNQTSMYLCASSLPSTYEQYFGPGTRLTVT.

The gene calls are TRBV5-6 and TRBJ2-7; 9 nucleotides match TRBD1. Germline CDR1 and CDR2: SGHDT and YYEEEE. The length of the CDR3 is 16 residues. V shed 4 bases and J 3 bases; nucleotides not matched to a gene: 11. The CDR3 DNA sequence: TGTGCCAGCAGCCTACTATTAGGACAGGGGTTCTACGAGCAGTACTTC. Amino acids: CASSLLLGQGFYEQYF.

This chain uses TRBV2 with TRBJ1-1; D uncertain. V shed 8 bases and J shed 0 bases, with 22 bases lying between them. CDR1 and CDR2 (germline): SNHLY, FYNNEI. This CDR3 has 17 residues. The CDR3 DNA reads TGTGCCAGCCAATCCCTGGGTGAGGATCACATGAACACTGAAGCTTTCTTT. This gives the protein CASQSLGEDHMNTEAFF.

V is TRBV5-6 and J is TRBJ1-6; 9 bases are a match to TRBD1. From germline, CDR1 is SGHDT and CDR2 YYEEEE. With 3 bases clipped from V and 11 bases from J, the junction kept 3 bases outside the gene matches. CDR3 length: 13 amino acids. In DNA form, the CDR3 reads TGTGCCAGCAGCTGGGGACAGGGCCCACCCCTCCACTTT. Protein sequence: CASSWGQGPPLHF.

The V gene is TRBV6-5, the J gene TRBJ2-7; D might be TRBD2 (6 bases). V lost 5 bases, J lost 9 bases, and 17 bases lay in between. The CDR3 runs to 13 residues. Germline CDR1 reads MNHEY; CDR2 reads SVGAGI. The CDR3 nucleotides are TGTGCCAGCAGTCTAGCGTCCTTCGACGGGCAGTACTTC. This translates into CASSLASFDGQYF.

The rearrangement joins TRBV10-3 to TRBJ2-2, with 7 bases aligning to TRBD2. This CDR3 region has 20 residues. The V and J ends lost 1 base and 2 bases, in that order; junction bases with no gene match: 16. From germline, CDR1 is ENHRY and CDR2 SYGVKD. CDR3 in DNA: TGTGCCATCAGTGAGTTTACGCGGCTAGCGGAGGCGGGAAACACCGGGGAGCTGTTTTTT. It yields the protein CAISEFTRLAEAGNTGELFF.

CDR3 coding DNA: TGTGCCAGCAGCGTAGGGGGAGGCGGCTACACCTTC. It specifies CASSVGGGGYTF. The chain carries TRBV9 and TRBJ1-2; no firm D call. The CDR3 totals 12 residues. Trimming pared 0 bases from V and 8 bases from J, leaving 8 bases between. Germline CDR1 SGDLS, CDR2 YYNGEE.